This T cell receptor beta chain was profiled in a study of blood T cell repertoires in COVID-19. About the study: The United States, Italy and Spain supplied acute and convalescent COVID-19 samples. In each case, the material was cDNA or gDNA derived from T cells, B-cell-depleted T cells, or PBMCs.

Per the original data handling: Nucleated cell number was recorded as an estimate derived from reference gene primer amplification. Only in-frame clones appear in the TCRdb table, and some are missing; sequencing was by immunoSEQ multiplex PCR. The DNA gave D and trimming, while V, J and clone size come from that table. Altogether 60,000 to 75,000 clones are present, roughly nine tenths being singletons, with the ten largest covering less than 4%. The CDR3 spans 15 residues. With 3 bases clipped from V and 2 bases from J, the junction kept 3 bases outside the gene matches. From germline, CDR1 is SGHRS and CDR2 YFSETQ.

This clonotype was sampled from a man between 65 and 79 years old with active COVID-19. The chain employs TRBV5-1 and TRBJ2-2, with 8 nucleotides matching TRBD2. Sequencing used peripheral blood. The CDR3 nucleotides read TGCGCCAGCAGCTCCACTAGCGGAAACACCGGGGAGCTGTTTTTT. It translates to CASSSTSGNTGELFF. The full variable domain, in which reference TRBV5-1 and TRBJ2-2 provide the parts outside the CDR3, is KAGVTQTPRYLIKTRGQQVTLSCSPISGHRSVSWYQQTPGQGLQFLFEYFSETQRNKGNFPGRFSGRQFSNSRSEMNVSTLELGDSALYLCASSSTSGNTGELFFGEGSRLTVL.